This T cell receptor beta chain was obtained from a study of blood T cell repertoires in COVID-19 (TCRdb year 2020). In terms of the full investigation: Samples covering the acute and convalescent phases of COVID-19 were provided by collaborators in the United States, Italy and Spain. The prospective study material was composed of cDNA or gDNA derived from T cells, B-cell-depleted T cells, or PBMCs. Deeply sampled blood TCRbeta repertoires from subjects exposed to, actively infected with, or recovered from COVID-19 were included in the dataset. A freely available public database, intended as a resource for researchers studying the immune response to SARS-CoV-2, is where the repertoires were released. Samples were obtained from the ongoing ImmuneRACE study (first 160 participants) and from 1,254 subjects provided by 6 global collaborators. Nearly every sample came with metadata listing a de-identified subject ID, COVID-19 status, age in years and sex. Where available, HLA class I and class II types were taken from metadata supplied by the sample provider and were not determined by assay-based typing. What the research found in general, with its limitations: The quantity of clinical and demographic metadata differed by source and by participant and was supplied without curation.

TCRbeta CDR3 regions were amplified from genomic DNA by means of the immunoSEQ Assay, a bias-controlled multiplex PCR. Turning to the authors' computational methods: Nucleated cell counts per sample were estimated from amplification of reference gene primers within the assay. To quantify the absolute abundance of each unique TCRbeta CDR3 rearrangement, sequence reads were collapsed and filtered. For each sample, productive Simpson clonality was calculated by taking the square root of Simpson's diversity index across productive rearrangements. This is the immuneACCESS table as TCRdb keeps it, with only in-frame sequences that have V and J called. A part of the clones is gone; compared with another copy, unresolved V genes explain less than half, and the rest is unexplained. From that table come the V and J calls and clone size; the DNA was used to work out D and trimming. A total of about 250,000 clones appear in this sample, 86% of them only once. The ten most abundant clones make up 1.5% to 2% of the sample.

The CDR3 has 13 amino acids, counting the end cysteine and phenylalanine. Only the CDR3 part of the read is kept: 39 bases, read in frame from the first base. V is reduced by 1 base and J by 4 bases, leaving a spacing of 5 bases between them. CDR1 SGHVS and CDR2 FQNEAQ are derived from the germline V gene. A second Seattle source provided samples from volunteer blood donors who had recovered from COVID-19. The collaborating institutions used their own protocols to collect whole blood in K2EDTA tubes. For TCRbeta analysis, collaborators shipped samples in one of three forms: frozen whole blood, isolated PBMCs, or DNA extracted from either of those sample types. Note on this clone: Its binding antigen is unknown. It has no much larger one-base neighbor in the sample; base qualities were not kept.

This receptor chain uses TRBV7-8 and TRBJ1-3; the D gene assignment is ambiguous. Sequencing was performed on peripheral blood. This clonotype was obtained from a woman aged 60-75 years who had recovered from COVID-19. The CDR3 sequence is CASSLEEGNTIYF. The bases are TGTGCCAGCAGCTTAGAAGAGGGAAACACCATATATTTT.